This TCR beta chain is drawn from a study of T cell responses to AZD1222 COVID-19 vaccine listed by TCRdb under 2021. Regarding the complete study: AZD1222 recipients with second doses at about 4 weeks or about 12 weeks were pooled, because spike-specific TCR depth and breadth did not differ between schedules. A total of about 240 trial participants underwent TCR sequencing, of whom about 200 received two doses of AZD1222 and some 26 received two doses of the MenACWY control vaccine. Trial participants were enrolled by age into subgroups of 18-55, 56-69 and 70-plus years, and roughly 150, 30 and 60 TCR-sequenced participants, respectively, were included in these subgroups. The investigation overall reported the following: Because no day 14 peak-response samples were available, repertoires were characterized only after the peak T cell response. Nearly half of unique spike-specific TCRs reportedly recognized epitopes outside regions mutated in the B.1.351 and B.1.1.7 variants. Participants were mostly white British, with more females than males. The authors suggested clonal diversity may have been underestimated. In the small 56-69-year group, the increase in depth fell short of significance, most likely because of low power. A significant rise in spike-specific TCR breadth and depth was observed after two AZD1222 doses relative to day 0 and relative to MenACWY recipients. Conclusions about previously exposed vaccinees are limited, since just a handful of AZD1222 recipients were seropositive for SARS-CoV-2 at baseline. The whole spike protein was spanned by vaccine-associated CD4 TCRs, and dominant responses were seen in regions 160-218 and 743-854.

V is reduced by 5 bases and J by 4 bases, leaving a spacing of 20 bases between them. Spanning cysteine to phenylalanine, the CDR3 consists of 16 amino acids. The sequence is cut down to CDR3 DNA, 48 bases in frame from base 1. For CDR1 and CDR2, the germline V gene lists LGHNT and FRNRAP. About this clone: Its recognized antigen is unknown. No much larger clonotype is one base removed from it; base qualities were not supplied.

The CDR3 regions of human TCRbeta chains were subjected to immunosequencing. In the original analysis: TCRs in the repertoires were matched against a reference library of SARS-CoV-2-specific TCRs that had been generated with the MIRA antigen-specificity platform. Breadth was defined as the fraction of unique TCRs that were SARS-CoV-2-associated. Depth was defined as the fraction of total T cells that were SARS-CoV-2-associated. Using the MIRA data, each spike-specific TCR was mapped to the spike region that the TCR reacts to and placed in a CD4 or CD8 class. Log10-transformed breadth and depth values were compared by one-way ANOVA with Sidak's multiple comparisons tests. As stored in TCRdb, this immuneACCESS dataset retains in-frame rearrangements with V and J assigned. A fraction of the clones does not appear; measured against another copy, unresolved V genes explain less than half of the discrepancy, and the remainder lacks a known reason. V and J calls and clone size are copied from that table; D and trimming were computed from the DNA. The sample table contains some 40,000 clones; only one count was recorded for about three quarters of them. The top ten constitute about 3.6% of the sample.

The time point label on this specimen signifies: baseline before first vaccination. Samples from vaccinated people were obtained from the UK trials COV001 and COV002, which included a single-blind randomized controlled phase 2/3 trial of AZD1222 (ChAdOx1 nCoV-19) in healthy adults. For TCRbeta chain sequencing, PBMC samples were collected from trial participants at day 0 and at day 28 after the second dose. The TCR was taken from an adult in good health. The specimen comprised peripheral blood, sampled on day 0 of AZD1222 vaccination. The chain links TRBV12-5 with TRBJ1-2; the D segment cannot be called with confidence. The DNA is TGTGCTAGTGGTGACCCCCCCCCGGGGAGAACCTATGGCTACACCTTC. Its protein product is CASGDPPPGRTYGYTF.